This T cell receptor (beta chain) was sequenced during a study of blood T cells in healthy people across ages. Primed by a sample-barcoded 5' primer and a J-beta primer mix, a second PCR proceeded for 7 to 11 cycles. TCRdb re-analysed the 5' RACE reads in MiXCR, keeping a single row per CDR3 protein. The table has more than 900,000 distinct CDR3 sequences, almost 30% seen once. The same data also went into a second study, on T cells of mothers and their children.

The source of this sequence is a woman between 35 and 50 years old in good health. What was sequenced was blood.

CDR3 residues: CSVDRTGAESPYGYTF. The CDR3 bases are TGCAGCGTCGACCGGACAGGGGCTGAGTCCCCCTATGGCTACACCTTC. This rearrangement joins TRBV29-1 to TRBJ1-2, with 9 positions matching TRBD1. The CDR3 has 16 amino acids. Germline lookup yields CDR1 SQVTM and CDR2 ANQGSEA. The J segment lost 4 bases and the V segment lost 6 bases, leaving 15 bases of the junction unmatched.